This TCR beta chain was captured in a study of graft-versus-host responses after intestinal transplantation. On this clone itself: Its antigen is not identified.

TCRdb keeps only in-frame clones here, not all; method: immunoSEQ multiplex PCR. Among fewer than 95,000 clones, about 93% were seen once, and the ten largest hold approximately 0.5%. In germline, CDR1 is SEHNR, CDR2 FQNEAQ (reference sequence). The CDR3 contains 15 residues. V gave up 4 bases and J gave up 5 bases; unmatched junction bases: 6. The rearrangement links TRBV7-9 to TRBJ2-3, with 10 bases that match TRBD2. This TCR came from a human donor who received an intestinal transplant. Sequenced here: unstimulated CD8+ T cells sorted from spleen or lymph node cells, sampled before intestinal transplant. The CDR3 region is CASSSLLAGEDTQYF. Written as DNA, the CDR3 is TGTGCCAGCAGCTCCCTTCTAGCGGGGGAAGATACGCAGTATTTT.